This TCR beta chain was observed in a study of CD8 T cells in ankylosing spondylitis. This clonotype was observed a few times. Trimming cost V 5 bases and J 5 bases, with 12 bases left between them. The germline gives CDR1 MNHNY, CDR2 SVGAGI (reference sequence). The CDR3 is made up of 13 amino acids. TCRdb reanalysed the 5' RACE reads using MiXCR and keeps one entry per CDR3 protein. The sample carries about 140,000 distinct CDR3 sequences, 7% to 10% recorded once. This TCR came from a male donor with ankylosing spondylitis. V usage is TRBV6-6 and J usage is TRBJ2-5; D gene uncertain. Sequenced material: synovial fluid, either unsorted or a sorted T cell fraction (not recorded which). The CDR3 coding sequence is TGTGCCAGCAGTCAAAGAGTGGAGGAGACCCAGTACTTC. It encodes CASSQRVEETQYF.